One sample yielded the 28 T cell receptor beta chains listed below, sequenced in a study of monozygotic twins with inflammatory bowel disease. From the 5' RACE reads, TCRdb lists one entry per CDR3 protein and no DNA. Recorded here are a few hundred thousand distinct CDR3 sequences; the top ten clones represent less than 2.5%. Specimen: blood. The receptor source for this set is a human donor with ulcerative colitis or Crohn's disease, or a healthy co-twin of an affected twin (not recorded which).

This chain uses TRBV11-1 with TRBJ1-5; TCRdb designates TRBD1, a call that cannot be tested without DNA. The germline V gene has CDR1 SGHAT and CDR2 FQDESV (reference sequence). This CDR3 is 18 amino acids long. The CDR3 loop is CASSPTPKLTPHNQPQHF.

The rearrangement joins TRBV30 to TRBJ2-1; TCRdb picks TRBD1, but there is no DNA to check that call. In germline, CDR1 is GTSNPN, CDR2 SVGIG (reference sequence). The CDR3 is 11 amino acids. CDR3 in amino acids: CAWSRGVEQFF.

The CDR3 loop is CASSVSGGGANVLTF. The V and J genes are TRBV7-2 and TRBJ2-6; TCRdb's assignment of TRBD2 cannot be checked, as there is no DNA. The CDR3 is 15 residues long. CDR1 and CDR2 from the germline V gene are SGHTA and FQGNSA.

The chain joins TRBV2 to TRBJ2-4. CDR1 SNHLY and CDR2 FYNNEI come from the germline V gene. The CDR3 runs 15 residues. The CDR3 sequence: CASSEDSLAKNIQYF. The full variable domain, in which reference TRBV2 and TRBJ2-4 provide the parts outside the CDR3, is EPEVTQTPSHQVTQMGQEVILRCVPISNHLYFYWYRQILGQKVEFLVSFYNNEISEKSEIFDDQFSVERPDGSNFTLKIRSTKLEDSAMYFCASSEDSLAKNIQYFGAGTRLSVL.

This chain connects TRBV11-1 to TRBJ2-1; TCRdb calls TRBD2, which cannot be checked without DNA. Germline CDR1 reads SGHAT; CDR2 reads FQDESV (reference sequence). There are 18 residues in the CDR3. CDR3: CASSLAGGGRVFTDEQFF.

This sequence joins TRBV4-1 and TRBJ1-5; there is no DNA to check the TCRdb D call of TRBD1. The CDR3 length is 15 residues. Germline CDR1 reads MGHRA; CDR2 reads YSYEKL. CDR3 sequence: CASSPIQTGDQPQHF.

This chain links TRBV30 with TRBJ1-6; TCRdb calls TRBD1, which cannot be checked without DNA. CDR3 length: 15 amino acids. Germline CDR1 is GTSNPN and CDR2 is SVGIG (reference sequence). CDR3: CACDQPTGGSSPLHF.

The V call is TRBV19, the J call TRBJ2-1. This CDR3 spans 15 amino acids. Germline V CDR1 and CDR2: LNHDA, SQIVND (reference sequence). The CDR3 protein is CASSIVLGPYNEQFF. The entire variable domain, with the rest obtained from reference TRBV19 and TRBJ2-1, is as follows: DGGITQSPKYLFRKEGQNVTLSCEQNLNHDAMYWYRQDPGQGLRLIYYSQIVNDFQKGDIAEGYSVSREKKESFPLTVTSAQKNPTAFYLCASSIVLGPYNEQFFGPGTRLTVL.

The CDR3 here is CASSLRGQGPGTGELFF. The V gene is TRBV5-1, the J gene TRBJ2-2; with no DNA, the TCRdb D assignment of TRBD1 cannot be verified. CDR1 SGHRS and CDR2 YFSETQ come from the germline V gene. This CDR3 has 17 amino acids.

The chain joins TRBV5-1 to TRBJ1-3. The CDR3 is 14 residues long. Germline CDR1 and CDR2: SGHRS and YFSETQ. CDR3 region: CASSPGPAGNTIYF.

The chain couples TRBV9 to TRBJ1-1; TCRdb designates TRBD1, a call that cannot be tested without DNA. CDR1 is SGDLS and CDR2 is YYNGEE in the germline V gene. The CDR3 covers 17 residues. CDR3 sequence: CASSGGRSTGKNTEAFF.

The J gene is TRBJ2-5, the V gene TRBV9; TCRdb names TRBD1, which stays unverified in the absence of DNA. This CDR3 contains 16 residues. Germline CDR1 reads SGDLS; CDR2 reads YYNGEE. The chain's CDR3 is CASSVGVAPNQETQYF.

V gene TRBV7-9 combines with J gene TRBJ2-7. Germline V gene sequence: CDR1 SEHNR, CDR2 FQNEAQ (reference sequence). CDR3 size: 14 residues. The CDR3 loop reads CASSLSSDPYEQYF.

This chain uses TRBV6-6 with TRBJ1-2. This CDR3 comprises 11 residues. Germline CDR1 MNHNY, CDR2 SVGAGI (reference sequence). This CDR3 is CASSSYYGYTF.

CDR3 in amino acids: CASSVAKVSNQPQHF. The chain combines TRBV9 with TRBJ1-5. The CDR3 sequence is 15 residues long. Germline loops: CDR1 SGDLS, CDR2 YYNGEE. The full variable domain, its missing parts supplied by reference TRBV9 and TRBJ1-5, is DSGVTQTPKHLITATGQRVTLRCSPRSGDLSVYWYQQSLDQGLQFLIQYYNGEERAKGNILERFSAQQFPDLHSELNLSSLELGDSALYFCASSVAKVSNQPQHFGDGTRLSIL.

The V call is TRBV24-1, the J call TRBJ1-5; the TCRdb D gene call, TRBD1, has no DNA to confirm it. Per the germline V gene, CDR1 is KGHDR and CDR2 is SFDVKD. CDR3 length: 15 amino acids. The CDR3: CATSETGGWDQPQHF.

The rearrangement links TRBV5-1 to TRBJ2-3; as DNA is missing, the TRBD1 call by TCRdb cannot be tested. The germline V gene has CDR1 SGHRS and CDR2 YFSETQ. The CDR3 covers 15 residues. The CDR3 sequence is CASSLEDRGTDTQYF.

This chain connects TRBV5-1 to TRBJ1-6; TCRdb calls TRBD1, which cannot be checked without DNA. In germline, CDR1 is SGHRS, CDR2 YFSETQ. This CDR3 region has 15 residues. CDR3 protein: CASSTTGVGNSPLHF.

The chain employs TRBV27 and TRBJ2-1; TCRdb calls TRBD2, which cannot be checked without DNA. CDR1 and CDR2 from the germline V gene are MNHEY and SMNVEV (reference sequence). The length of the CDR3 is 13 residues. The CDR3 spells CASRLAGASEQFF.

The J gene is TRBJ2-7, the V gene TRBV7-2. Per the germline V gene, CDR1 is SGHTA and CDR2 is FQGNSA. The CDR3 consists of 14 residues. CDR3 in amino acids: CASSKEGGPYEQYF.

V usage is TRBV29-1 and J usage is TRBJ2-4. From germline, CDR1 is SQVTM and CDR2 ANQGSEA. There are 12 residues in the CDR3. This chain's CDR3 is CSVGAGQNIQYF. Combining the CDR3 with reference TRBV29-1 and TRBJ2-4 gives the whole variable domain SAVISQKPSRDICQRGTSLTIQCQVDSQVTMMFWYRQQPGQSLTLIATANQGSEATYESGFVIDKFPISRPNLTFSTLTVSNMSPEDSSIYLCSVGAGQNIQYFGAGTRLSVL.

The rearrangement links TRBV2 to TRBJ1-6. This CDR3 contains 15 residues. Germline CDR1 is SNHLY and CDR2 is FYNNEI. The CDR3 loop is CASRASGSHNSPLHF.

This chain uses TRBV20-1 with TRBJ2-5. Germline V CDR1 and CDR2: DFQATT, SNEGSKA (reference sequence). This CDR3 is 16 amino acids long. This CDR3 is CSARDPAGSLQETQYF.

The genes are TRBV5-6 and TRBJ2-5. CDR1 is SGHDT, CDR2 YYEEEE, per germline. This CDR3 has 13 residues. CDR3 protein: CASSLATGKTQYF. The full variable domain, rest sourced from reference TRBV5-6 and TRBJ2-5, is DAGVTQSPTHLIKTRGQQVTLRCSPKSGHDTVSWYQQALGQGPQFIFQYYEEEERQRGNFPDRFSGHQFPNYSSELNVNALLLGDSALYLCASSLATGKTQYFGPGTRLLVL.

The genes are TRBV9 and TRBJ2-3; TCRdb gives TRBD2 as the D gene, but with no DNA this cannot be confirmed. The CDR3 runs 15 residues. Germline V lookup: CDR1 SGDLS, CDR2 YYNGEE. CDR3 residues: CASSPILAGADTQYF. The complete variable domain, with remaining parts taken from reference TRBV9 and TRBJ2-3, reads DSGVTQTPKHLITATGQRVTLRCSPRSGDLSVYWYQQSLDQGLQFLIQYYNGEERAKGNILERFSAQQFPDLHSELNLSSLELGDSALYFCASSPILAGADTQYFGPGTRLTVL.

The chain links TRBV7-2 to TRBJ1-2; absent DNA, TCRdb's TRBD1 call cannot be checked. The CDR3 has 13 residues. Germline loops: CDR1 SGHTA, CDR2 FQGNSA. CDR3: CASSWDSNYGYTF. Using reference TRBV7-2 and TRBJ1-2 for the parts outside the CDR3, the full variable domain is GAGVSQSPSNKVTEKGKDVELRCDPISGHTALYWYRQSLGQGLEFLIYFQGNSAPDKSGLPSDRFSAERTGGSVSTLTIQRTQQEDSAVYLCASSWDSNYGYTFGSGTRLTVV.

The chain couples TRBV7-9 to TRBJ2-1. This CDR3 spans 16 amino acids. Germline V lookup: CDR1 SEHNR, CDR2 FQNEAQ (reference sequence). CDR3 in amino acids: CASSLFSLSSYNEQFF. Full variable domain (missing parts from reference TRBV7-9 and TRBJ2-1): DTGVSQNPRHKITKRGQNVTFRCDPISEHNRLYWYRQTLGQGPEFLTYFQNEAQLEKSRLLSDRFSAERPKGSFSTLEIQRTEQGDSAMYLCASSLFSLSSYNEQFFGPGTRLTVL.

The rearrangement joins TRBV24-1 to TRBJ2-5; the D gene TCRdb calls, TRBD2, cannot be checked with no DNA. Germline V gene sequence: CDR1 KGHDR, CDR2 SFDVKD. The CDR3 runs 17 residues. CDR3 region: CATSDTTHSGGVETQYF.